A selection of T cell receptor beta chains follows, all from one sample in a study of monozygotic twins with inflammatory bowel disease. TCRdb re-called the 5' RACE reads, yielding one record per CDR3 amino acid sequence without DNA. Its clone listing holds approximately 390,000 distinct CDR3 sequences. Sequenced input: blood. These receptors came from a human donor with ulcerative colitis or Crohn's disease, or a healthy co-twin of an affected twin (not recorded which). Each CDR3 is given with its conserved first and last residue.

TRBV18,TRBJ1-6,CASSPGTINSPLHF
TRBV28,TRBJ1-5,CASSQQGARGNQPQHF
TRBV4-1,TRBJ2-2,CASSLRASAYAGELFF
TRBV25-1,TRBJ1-6,CASSAYSPLHF
TRBV6-1,TRBJ2-3,CATMLQGRVTDTQYF
TRBV20-1,TRBJ1-1,CSARVRDLPAFF
TRBV19,TRBJ2-5,CASSPYQSGETQYF
TRBV7-2,TRBJ2-7,CASSLTGGASGEQYF
TRBV20-1,TRBJ1-2,CSAREPGKNYGYTF
TRBV7-6,TRBJ2-5,CASSLESGPETQYF